The rows below give T cell receptor beta chains drawn from one sample of a study of regulatory T cells in long-lasting Graves disease. TCRdb re-derived calls from the multiplex PCR reads in MiXCR, one entry per CDR3 protein. The top ten hold about a sixth of the sample, which has 350,000 to 500,000 distinct CDR3 sequences, less than 15% seen once. These data were also reused for a study on T cells in Graves' hyperthyroidism and ophthalmopathy.

The sample consisted of peripheral blood mononuclear cells (PBMCs), taken at new diagnosis, from a patient treated with antithyroid drugs. The receptor set was obtained from a woman between 45 and 65 years old with Graves disease. Both conserved end residues are part of each CDR3. D genes are given only for firm matches. Rows give clone size only sometimes, using once, few, many, or a class for an expanded clone.

length: 16; V: TRBV4-1; size: few; D: NA; J: TRBJ2-3; CDR3: CASSPGTRGPADAQYF; DNA: TGCGCCAGCAGCCCCGGGACTCGAGGGCCGGCAGATGCGCAGTATTTT
length: 17; V: TRBV20-1; size: NA; D: TRBD1; J: TRBJ2-7; CDR3: CSAVSSQGARVTYEQYF; DNA: TGCAGTGCCGTATCATCACAGGGGGCGCGGGTGACCTACGAGCAGTACTTC
length: 17; V: TRBV29-1; size: few; D: TRBD1; J: TRBJ2-1; CDR3: CSVGQGILGGSYNEQFF; DNA: TGCAGCGTCGGACAGGGGATATTGGGAGGCTCCTACAATGAGCAGTTCTTC
length: 15; V: TRBV5-1; size: many; D: NA; J: TRBJ2-3; CDR3: CASSLVRTSTDTQYF; DNA: TGCGCCAGCAGCCTTGTTCGTACGAGCACAGATACGCAGTATTTT
length: 14; V: TRBV4-2; size: many; D: TRBD1; J: TRBJ2-5; CDR3: CASSGRGLEETQYF; DNA: TGTGCCAGCAGTGGTAGGGGGCTGGAAGAGACCCAGTACTTC
length: 14; V: TRBV7-9; size: NA; D: TRBD2; J: TRBJ2-5; CDR3: CASSLASGEETQYF; DNA: TGTGCCAGCAGCTTGGCTAGCGGGGAAGAGACCCAGTACTTC
length: 13; V: TRBV5-1; size: NA; D: TRBD2; J: TRBJ2-7; CDR3: CASSVGGGEIQYF; DNA: TGTGCCAGCAGCGTCGGGGGGGGCGAAATTCAGTACTTC
length: 16; V: TRBV5-1; size: NA; D: TRBD2; J: TRBJ2-1; CDR3: CASSLPLAGVVDEQFF; DNA: TGCGCCAGCAGCTTACCACTAGCGGGAGTTGTCGATGAGCAGTTCTTC
length: 17; V: TRBV6-5; size: many; D: TRBD1; J: TRBJ1-2; CDR3: CASSYDSRQGANYGYTF; DNA: TGTGCCAGCAGTTACGACTCTCGGCAGGGGGCTAACTATGGCTACACCTTC
length: 17; V: TRBV28; size: few; D: NA; J: TRBJ2-7; CDR3: CASSLKSPWGHSYEQYF; DNA: TGTGCCAGCAGTTTAAAAAGCCCCTGGGGACACTCCTACGAGCAGTACTTC
length: 14; V: TRBV11-3; size: many; D: NA; J: TRBJ2-7; CDR3: CASSEHGQSYEQYF; DNA: TGTGCCAGCAGCGAACACGGACAGTCCTACGAGCAGTACTTC
length: 13; V: TRBV19; size: many; D: NA; J: TRBJ1-2; CDR3: CASSPTDIYGYTF; DNA: TGTGCCAGTAGCCCGACAGACATCTATGGCTACACCTTC
length: 16; V: TRBV20-1; size: NA; D: NA; J: TRBJ2-1; CDR3: CSARDGRGSSYNEQFF; DNA: TGCAGTGCTAGGGACGGGCGGGGCAGCTCCTACAATGAGCAGTTCTTC
length: 18; V: TRBV20-1; size: many; D: NA; J: TRBJ2-5; CDR3: CSARGRLGGRDLPETQYF; DNA: TGCAGTGCTAGAGGTCGATTGGGTGGTCGAGACCTACCTGAGACCCAGTACTTC
length: 16; V: TRBV28; size: NA; D: NA; J: TRBJ2-1; CDR3: CASSTAGTHSYNEQFF; DNA: TGTGCCAGCAGCACAGCCGGGACCCACTCCTACAATGAGCAGTTCTTC
length: 15; V: TRBV9; size: NA; D: NA; J: TRBJ1-2; CDR3: CASSVATGRYYGYTF; DNA: TGTGCCAGCAGCGTAGCTACGGGGAGGTACTATGGCTACACCTTC
length: 18; V: TRBV7-6; size: NA; D: NA; J: TRBJ1-6; CDR3: CASSSYQRGSSYNSPLHF; DNA: TGTGCCAGCAGCTCGTACCAGAGGGGGAGCTCCTATAATTCACCCCTCCACTTT
length: 16; V: TRBV3-1; size: many; D: TRBD1; J: TRBJ2-1; CDR3: CASSQVRDRSYNEQFF; DNA: TGTGCCAGCAGCCAAGTCCGGGACAGGTCCTACAATGAGCAGTTCTTC
length: 14; V: TRBV12-3/TRBV12-4; size: many; D: NA; J: TRBJ1-5; CDR3: CASSQDGGNQPQHF; DNA: TGTGCCAGCAGCCAGGACGGAGGCAATCAGCCCCAGCATTTT
length: 14; V: TRBV20-1; size: few; D: NA; J: TRBJ1-5; CDR3: CSARGTAGNQPQHF; DNA: TGCAGTGCTAGAGGGACAGCCGGCAATCAGCCCCAGCATTTT
length: 13; V: TRBV5-1; size: many; D: NA; J: TRBJ2-5; CDR3: CASSSGTEETQYF; DNA: TGCGCCAGCAGCTCCGGGACGGAAGAGACCCAGTACTTC
length: 15; V: TRBV2; size: many; D: TRBD2; J: TRBJ2-1; CDR3: CASIPLAGGGVEQFF; DNA: TGTGCCAGCATCCCCCTAGCGGGAGGGGGGGTTGAGCAGTTCTTC
length: 15; V: TRBV30; size: many; D: NA; J: TRBJ1-1; CDR3: CAWKGASATNTEAFF; DNA: TGTGCCTGGAAAGGGGCGTCCGCCACGAACACTGAAGCTTTCTTT
length: 15; V: TRBV6-1; size: many; D: NA; J: TRBJ2-5; CDR3: CASSNPGWGQETQYF; DNA: TGTGCCAGCAGCAACCCCGGATGGGGGCAAGAGACCCAGTACTTC
length: 15; V: TRBV19; size: NA; D: TRBD1; J: TRBJ2-1; CDR3: CASRQGASSYNEQFF; DNA: TGTGCCAGTCGACAGGGGGCGAGCTCCTACAATGAGCAGTTCTTC
length: 16; V: TRBV3-1; size: many; D: TRBD2; J: TRBJ2-1; CDR3: CASSQDLRTRRNEQFF; DNA: TGTGCCAGCAGCCAAGATTTACGGACTAGGAGGAATGAGCAGTTCTTC